This entry lists 17 T cell receptor beta chains sequenced from one sample in a study of blood T cell repertoires in COVID-19. Method: immunoSEQ multiplex PCR; TCRdb's copy keeps in-frame clones and lacks some. This table holds roughly 200,000 clones, 65% to 85% found once. Material: peripheral blood. These receptors were taken from a woman older than 75 with acute or convalescent COVID-19.

This sequence joins TRBV11-2 and TRBJ1-5; the D is unclear. From germline, CDR1 is SGHAT and CDR2 FQNNGV. V lost 0 bases to trimming and J lost 4 bases, with 4 bases between them. CDR3 length: 13 amino acids. The CDR3 loop is CASSLETNQPQHF. The CDR3 DNA reads as TGTGCCAGCAGCTTAGAGACTAATCAGCCCCAGCATTTT.

This clone was observed a single time. The chain joins TRBV4-2 to TRBJ2-1; tentatively, D is TRBD2 (6 bases). Germline loops: CDR1 LGHNA, CDR2 YNFKEQ. The CDR3 runs 15 residues. The V gene lost 1 base and the J gene lost 10 bases, with 17 bases spanning the gap. This chain's CDR3 is CASSQVSLAGGEQFF. DNA for the CDR3: TGTGCCAGCAGCCAAGTTAGCCTAGCAGGAGGGGAGCAGTTCTTC.

This chain connects TRBV6-1 to TRBJ2-1; D remains ambiguous. CDR1 is MNHNS and CDR2 is SASEGT in the germline V gene. Deletions cut 2 bases from V and 0 bases from J, with 5 bases between. CDR3 length equals 14 residues. CDR3 nucleotides: TGTGCCAGCAGTGAAAGGAGCTCCTACAATGAGCAGTTCTTC. Translation gives CASSERSSYNEQFF.

The chain links TRBV21-1 to TRBJ1-1; TRBD1, the D gene given by the table, was not confirmed from the DNA. TRBV21-1 is tagged as a pseudogene. This CDR3 region has 17 residues. The CDR3 sequence: CASTTPGSRQLNTEAFF. As DNA, the CDR3 is TGTGCCAGCACCACCCCGGGCTCTCGACAGTTGAACACTGAAGCTTTCTTT.

This sequence joins TRBV6-5 and TRBJ1-1; D unclear. Germline lookup yields CDR1 MNHEY and CDR2 SVGAGI. Trimming removed 3 bases from V and 0 bases from J, with 11 bases in between. The CDR3 is made up of 15 amino acids. For the CDR3, the DNA is TGTGCCAGCAGTTATCATGGCCCGATGAACACTGAAGCTTTCTTT. This sequence encodes CASSYHGPMNTEAFF.

The genes are TRBV7-2 and TRBJ1-4; 8 bases match TRBD1. The CDR3 contains 15 residues. Germline V gene sequence: CDR1 SGHTA, CDR2 FQGNSA. J lost 8 bases, V lost 1 base, and 6 bases had no gene match. The CDR3 DNA sequence: TGTGCCAGCAGCTTAGGGAACAGGGGGGGCGAAAAACTGTTTTTT. It codes for CASSLGNRGGEKLFF.

This clone is medium-sized by share. The rearrangement uses TRBV29-1 and TRBJ1-2; 9 bases align to TRBD1. This CDR3 spans 13 amino acids. Per the germline V gene, CDR1 is SQVTM and CDR2 is ANQGSEA. The J segment lost 4 bases and the V segment lost 4 bases, leaving 4 bases of the junction unmatched. CDR3 in amino acids: CSVAGQGTYGYTF. The CDR3, as DNA: TGCAGCGTTGCGGGACAGGGAACCTATGGCTACACCTTC.

The chain links TRBV5-6 to TRBJ2-5, with TRBD2 as a possible D gene (7 bases). V shed 4 bases and J shed 7 bases, with 20 bases lying between them. Germline CDR1 and CDR2: SGHDT and YYEEEE. The CDR3 consists of 15 residues. The CDR3 nucleotides read TGTGCCAGCAGCCCCGCGGGGGCCGCATGGGGGACCCAGTACTTC. It specifies CASSPAGAAWGTQYF.

V gene TRBV4-1 combines with J gene TRBJ2-7; tentative D call: TRBD2 (6 bases). Per germline, CDR1 MGHRA and CDR2 YSYEKL. V lost 1 base and J 2 bases, leaving 12 bases between the germline ends. The CDR3 loop spans 15 amino acids. The CDR3 protein is CASSQAAAGPYEQYF. For the CDR3, the DNA is TGCGCCAGCAGCCAAGCAGCGGCGGGACCCTACGAGCAGTACTTC.

The chain links TRBV4-1 to TRBJ2-4; maybe TRBD2 (5 bases). Germline CDR1 and CDR2: MGHRA and YSYEKL. V gave up 0 bases and J gave up 2 bases, with 11 bases separating them. The length of the CDR3 is 16 residues. The CDR3, as DNA: TGCGCCAGCAGCCAAGAGGATCCGGGATCCAAAAACATTCAGTACTTC. Translation: CASSQEDPGSKNIQYF.

V usage is TRBV3-1 (or the pseudogene TRBV3-2) and J usage is TRBJ2-7, with D possibly matching TRBD1 (5 bases). Trimming pared 0 bases from V and 3 bases from J, leaving 12 bases between. This CDR3 region has 15 residues. Germline-derived CDR1 and CDR2 are LGHDT and YNNKEL (reference sequence). Written as DNA, the CDR3 is TGTGCCAGCAGCCAAGATCGGATGACAGACTACGAGCAGTACTTC. Translated: CASSQDRMTDYEQYF.

By share of the sample, this clone is medium-sized. The chain carries TRBV19 and TRBJ1-4; tentative D call: TRBD1 (5 bases). Germline assignment: CDR1 LNHDA and CDR2 SQIVND (reference sequence). V dropped 6 bases and J dropped 6 bases, with 17 bases sitting between them. The CDR3 is 15 residues long. DNA of the CDR3: TGTGCCAGTAGGGACAAGGGCGGTGGTGATGAAAAACTGTTTTTT. Its protein is CASRDKGGGDEKLFF.

The chain joins TRBV28 to TRBJ2-5, with 9 positions matching TRBD2. The CDR3 contains 16 residues. V gave up 5 bases and J gave up 4 bases; unmatched junction bases: 11. CDR1 and CDR2 from the germline V gene are MDHEN and SYDVKM. The CDR3 DNA follows: TGTGCCAGCAGTCTTTTGGGCGAGCGGGAGGTAGAGACCCAGTACTTC. Protein sequence: CASSLLGEREVETQYF. Filled out from reference TRBV28 and TRBJ2-5, the complete variable domain reads DVKVTQSSRYLVKRTGEKVFLECVQDMDHENMFWYRQDPGLGLRLIYFSYDVKMKEKGDIPEGYSVSREKKERFSLILESASTNQTSMYLCASSLLGEREVETQYFGPGTRLLVL.

The chain links TRBV11-2 to TRBJ1-6; TRBD1 might be the D (5 bases). This CDR3 is built from 14 residues. V dropped 5 bases and J dropped 6 bases, with 11 bases sitting between them. Per germline, CDR1 SGHAT and CDR2 FQNNGV. CDR3 DNA: TGTGCCAGCAGCCCGGGACTGATTAATTCACCCCTCCACTTT. Its protein is CASSPGLINSPLHF. Looking up the rest from reference TRBV11-2 and TRBJ1-6 gives the full variable domain: EAGVAQSPRYKIIEKRQSVAFWCNPISGHATLYWYQQILGQGPKLLIQFQNNGVVDDSQLPKDRFSAERLKGVDSTLKIQPAKLEDSAVYLCASSPGLINSPLHFGNGTRLTVT.

The chain has TRBV7-2 and TRBJ1-2; 7 nucleotides agree with TRBD1. Unmatched junction bases numbered 8, after V lost 1 base and J lost 3 bases. This CDR3 has 16 residues. Germline V CDR1 and CDR2: SGHTA, FQGNSA. The CDR3 region has the DNA TGTGCCAGCAGCTTAGGGGGTCAGGGGGTTGACTATGGCTACACCTTC. It yields the protein CASSLGGQGVDYGYTF.

This rearrangement joins TRBV7-2 to TRBJ2-1; TRBD2 is a possible D gene (6 bases). This CDR3 has 15 amino acids. V gave up 1 base and J gave up 1 base, with 8 bases separating them. Per the germline V gene, CDR1 is SGHTA and CDR2 is FQGNSA. CDR3 nucleotides: TGTGCCAGCAGCTTAGGAGGAGGGTCCTACAATGAGCAGTTCTTC. It translates to CASSLGGGSYNEQFF.

This clone has more than one count but fewer than ten. The chain uses TRBV7-9 and TRBJ2-3, with a tentative D call TRBD1 (7 bases). CDR3 length equals 17 residues. V was pared by 4 bases and J by 3 bases, with 20 bases between. Germline V gene data show CDR1 as SEHNR and CDR2 as FQNEAQ (reference sequence). CDR3 coding DNA: TGTGCCAGCAGCTGGCCGAATCAGGGGGGCAGGACAGATACGCAGTATTTT. Protein product: CASSWPNQGGRTDTQYF. Filled out from reference TRBV7-9 and TRBJ2-3, the complete variable domain reads DTGVSQNPRHKITKRGQNVTFRCDPISEHNRLYWYRQTLGQGPEFLTYFQNEAQLEKSRLLSDRFSAERPKGSFSTLEIQRTEQGDSAMYLCASSWPNQGGRTDTQYFGPGTRLTVL.